This TCR beta chain was sequenced in a study of shared clonotypes between healthy human individuals (dated by TCRdb to the early 2020s). Background on the whole study: A few men and a couple of women, aged 18 to 49 years, made up the cohort. To increase sequencing depth and limit assay-specific biases, different laboratories used diverse techniques to prepare libraries and sequence TCR repertoires. Blood TCR repertoires of roughly 5 healthy adults were deeply sequenced to estimate repertoire size and the extent of clonotype sharing between individuals. Between about 0.85 and 9.5 billion PBMCs per donor were obtained by leukapheresis. For each donor, three plates each were used for CD4 naive and CD4 memory, two plates were used for CD8 naive, and one plate was used for CD8 memory.

From a lookup of the germline V gene, CDR1 and CDR2 are MGHDK and SYGVNS. Clipping removes 4 bases from V and 0 bases from J, with 1 as the unmatched junction base count. There are 14 amino acids in the CDR3, from cysteine to phenylalanine inclusive. Just CDR3 DNA is preserved here, 42 bases in frame from base 1. Points the paper makes about the study in general: The small number of donors limited the genetic and exposure-history diversity represented. About 5% of naive CD4, 3.5% of naive CD8, approximately 2% of memory CD4, and around 0.4% of memory CD8 clonotypes were shared across several donors. Pairwise subsampling indicated that sequencing depth was expected to affect the degree of clonotype sharing among donors. Estimated clonotype richness was generally larger for naive than for memory subsets. Only blood was sampled, and tissue TCR repertoires likely differ from those in blood. Incomplete sequencing was indicated by rarefaction of sorted-subset datasets, despite the large sequencing depth. Higher generation probabilities were observed for clonotypes shared by all four sorted-subset donors than for non-shared clonotypes.

Using the deep immunoSEQ assay, TCR CDR3 regions were amplified from genomic DNA by multiplex PCR. Genomic DNA extracted from each cell subset was distributed evenly over all wells of several immunoSEQ 96-well plates, and each plate served as one replicate. For sorted subsets, each replicate PCR was loaded with roughly 190 ng genomic DNA, equivalent to roughly 30,000 T cell genomes. Purified libraries were quantified with a Qubit 3.0 fluorometer, sized on a Bioanalyzer 2100, and re-quantified with the KAPA Library Quantification kit. A separate single-read 150-cycle Illumina NextSeq 550 flow cell was used to sequence each immunoSEQ 96-well plate. The paper's processing steps were these. Because only junctional sequences without quality scores were contained in the immunoSEQ output, filtering matching that applied to full-length reads could not be performed. To assign V/J genes and CDR3, sequences were annotated against IMGT germline references using PyIR, a Python wrapper for IgBLAST v1.9. Any read was removed if the V/J assignment was weak (E-value above 1e-6), the CDR3 was missing, or the read contained stop codons, out-of-frame junctions, or ambiguous translated residues. V3J clonotypes were defined as sequences sharing an identical inferred V gene, J gene, and CDR3 amino acid sequence. Percentage overlap between repertoires was computed as shared unique clonotypes divided by the size of the smaller repertoire. Richness of each repertoire was evaluated using RTK rarefaction, the Chao1 estimator, and Recon v2.1 estimates of unobserved clonotypes. Generation probabilities for all TCRbeta clonotypes obtained by the gDNA method from four donors were computed using OLGA. What TCRdb holds here is the immuneACCESS table cut down to in-frame rearrangements. Part of the clones is not present; checked against another copy, under half of the missing clones reflect an unresolved V gene, and the others are unexplained. V and J calls and clone size are as listed in that table; D and trimming were resolved from the DNA. The table for this sample lists more than 1,200,000 clones; just under 99% of them were counted only once. The ten largest clones add up to around 0.33% of the sample.

The donors were healthy, HIV-negative adults with no recently reported acute infections or vaccinations. Every donor was a Caucasian adult residing in Nashville, Tennessee, USA. CD4+ T cells were enriched through magnetic negative selection, after which naive cells were positively selected on CD45RA and the remaining negative fraction served as the memory subset. Blood was obtained by leukapheresis, after which PBMCs were separated by Ficoll-Histopaque density gradient centrifugation and cryopreserved in liquid nitrogen vapor phase. Analytical flow cytometry was used to check the purity and quantity of every magnetically sorted T cell population. Genomic DNA was isolated from every sorted fraction and measured by UV absorbance on a Nanodrop 2000c. Notes on this clone: Its antigen is not yet known. Base quality data are lacking; no much larger clone is found one base away.

What was sequenced was naive CD4+ T cells sorted from blood. The cell subset or site label, as the study defines it: CD45RA+ positively selected. The chain is encoded by TRBV25-1 joined to TRBJ2-7; a stretch of 9 junction bases matches TRBD2. The clonotype comes from a man between 25 and 39 years old in good health. The CDR3 protein sequence reads: CASSASGTSYEQYF. The nucleotide sequence is TGTGCCAGCAGTGCTAGCGGGACCTCCTACGAGCAGTACTTC.